This passage covers 27 T cell receptor beta chains from one sample sequenced in a study of cytomegalovirus exposure and HLA in healthy donors. The study ran its PCR with 60 Vbeta and 13 Jbeta primers. Libraries were prepared by immunoSEQ multiplex PCR; TCRdb keeps only in-frame clonotypes and omits some of them. The table has under 100,000 clones, approximately 70% seen once. Sequencing was done on a sample of PBMCs. Receptors originate from a woman between 45 and 65 years old in good health and CMV-seropositive.

The rearrangement uses TRBV9 and TRBJ1-2; the D is unclear. Germline values: CDR1 SGDLS, CDR2 YYNGEE. The CDR3 runs 15 residues. V lost 0 bases and J 8 bases, leaving 17 bases between the germline ends. The CDR3 region is CASSVDGSALGGYTF. The CDR3 DNA is TGTGCCAGCAGCGTAGACGGGTCCGCTCTAGGCGGCTACACCTTC.

This chain connects TRBV5-1 to TRBJ2-7, with a tentative D call TRBD1 (6 bases). V gave up 4 bases and J gave up 3 bases, with 14 bases separating them. Per germline, CDR1 SGHRS and CDR2 YFSETQ. This CDR3 is built from 14 residues. CDR3 sequence (DNA): TGCGCCAGCAGCCCAGGACAGCTTGGCTACGAGCAGTACTTC. Translation: CASSPGQLGYEQYF.

The rearrangement links TRBV7-3 to TRBJ2-3, with TRBD2 matching over 12 bases. CDR1 is SGHTA, CDR2 FQGTGA, per germline. The V segment lost 5 bases and the J segment 7 bases; nucleotides outside the gene matches: 7. The CDR3 loop spans 15 amino acids. CDR3 loop: CASSVGLAGTNTQYF. CDR3 nucleotides: TGTGCCAGCAGCGTAGGACTAGCGGGGACTAATACGCAGTATTTT. The whole variable domain, filled in from reference TRBV7-3 and TRBJ2-3, reads GAGVSQTPSNKVTEKGKYVELRCDPISGHTALYWYRQSLGQGPEFLIYFQGTGAADDSGLPNDRFFAVRPEGSVSTLKIQRTERGDSAVYLCASSVGLAGTNTQYFGPGTRLTVL.

The chain is built from TRBV28 and TRBJ1-4; 10 bases map to TRBD1. Losses at the gene ends were 3 bases for V and 8 bases for J; bases not matched to a gene: 6. This CDR3 has 15 residues. Per the germline V gene, CDR1 is MDHEN and CDR2 is SYDVKM. The CDR3 loop reads CASSLMEGQGEKLFF. The DNA of the CDR3 is TGTGCCAGCAGTTTGATGGAGGGACAGGGGGAAAAACTGTTTTTT. Combining the CDR3 with reference TRBV28 and TRBJ1-4 gives the whole variable domain DVKVTQSSRYLVKRTGEKVFLECVQDMDHENMFWYRQDPGLGLRLIYFSYDVKMKEKGDIPEGYSVSREKKERFSLILESASTNQTSMYLCASSLMEGQGEKLFFGSGTQLSVL.

The chain carries TRBV28 and TRBJ2-5; no clear D. The J call may be incorrect, as the DNA end agrees better with TRBJ2-7. This CDR3 has 12 residues. Germline CDR1 MDHEN, CDR2 SYDVKM. The CDR3 nucleotides read TGTGCCAGCAGTCCCAACTCCTACGAGCAGTACTTC. This sequence encodes CASSPNSYEQYF.

This chain uses TRBV7-9 with TRBJ2-1; D might be TRBD1 (6 bases). This CDR3 region has 15 residues. The ends were cut back, 1 base at V and 14 bases at J, with 21 bases in the middle. Germline assignment: CDR1 SEHNR and CDR2 FQNEAQ (reference sequence). The CDR3 reads CASSLELAGAGPKFF. DNA of the CDR3: TGTGCCAGCAGCTTAGAGCTAGCAGGGGCAGGACCTAAGTTCTTC.

The rearrangement uses TRBV11-3 and TRBJ2-1, with unresolved D. V was cut by 1 base and J by 6 bases, with 10 bases left in between. Germline CDR1 and CDR2: SGHNT and YENEEA. This CDR3 region has 14 residues. Here the CDR3 reads CASSLGHPSNEQFF. CDR3 sequence (DNA): TGTGCCAGCAGCTTAGGACATCCGAGCAATGAGCAGTTCTTC.

The chain carries TRBV5-1 and TRBJ2-5; a weak D match, TRBD2 (7 bases). The CDR3 contains 14 residues. Trimming took 6 bases from V and 3 from J, leaving 15 bases between them. The germline gives CDR1 SGHRS, CDR2 YFSETQ. The CDR3 bases are TGCGCCAGCACCGTTGGGGGGGGCGAAGAGACCCAGTACTTC. It codes for CASTVGGGEETQYF. Variable domain in full (rest from reference TRBV5-1 and TRBJ2-5): KAGVTQTPRYLIKTRGQQVTLSCSPISGHRSVSWYQQTPGQGLQFLFEYFSETQRNKGNFPGRFSGRQFSNSRSEMNVSTLELGDSALYLCASTVGGGEETQYFGPGTRLLVL.

V is TRBV19 and J is TRBJ2-7, with 16 bases identical to TRBD2. Looked up from germline, CDR1 is LNHDA and CDR2 is SQIVND (reference sequence). V gave up 9 bases and J gave up 5 bases; unmatched junction bases: 10. The CDR3 loop spans 16 amino acids. CDR3 amino acids: CASQGLAGGPGNEQYF. CDR3 sequence (DNA): TGTGCCAGCCAGGGACTAGCGGGAGGGCCCGGAAACGAGCAGTACTTC.

V gene TRBV9 combines with J gene TRBJ1-1; a weak D match, TRBD1 (5 bases). This CDR3 has 15 residues. V was trimmed by 0 bases and J by 3 bases, leaving 12 bases between them. Germline V gene sequence: CDR1 SGDLS, CDR2 YYNGEE. DNA of the CDR3: TGTGCCAGCAGCGTAGGGTCATCGGGGGACACTGAAGCTTTCTTT. Its protein is CASSVGSSGDTEAFF.

The genes are TRBV29-1 and TRBJ1-6, with D perhaps TRBD1 (6 bases). The germline gives CDR1 SQVTM, CDR2 ANQGSEA. V lost 4 bases to trimming and J lost 10 bases, with 14 bases between them. This CDR3 spans 13 amino acids. As DNA, the CDR3 is TGCAGCGTTGCGCAGGGGAGAGGGTCACCCCTCCACTTT. Its translation is CSVAQGRGSPLHF.

This clone has just a few counts. The chain joins TRBV2 to TRBJ2-6; D might be TRBD2 (7 bases). CDR1 SNHLY and CDR2 FYNNEI come from the germline V gene. Trimming shortened V by 8 bases and J by 0 bases, and 20 bases separated the two germline ends. The CDR3 extends over 18 amino acids. The CDR3 loop is CASGGRGESRSGANVLTF. As DNA, the CDR3 is TGTGCCAGCGGGGGGAGGGGGGAAAGCCGCTCTGGGGCCAACGTCCTGACTTTC.

Turning to this clone: Relative to the germline gene, one junction end is altered; a read error may explain this. V and J are TRBV7-9 and TRBJ1-4; 7 nucleotides agree with TRBD1. The germline gives CDR1 SEHNR, CDR2 FQNEAQ (reference sequence). CDR3 size: 16 residues. CDR3: CASSTGTDSVNENLFF. DNA for the CDR3: TGTGCCAGCAGTACCGGGACAGACAGCGTTAATGAAAACCTGTTTTTT.

The rearrangement links TRBV5-6 to TRBJ1-6; the D is unclear. This CDR3 is 19 amino acids long. V lost 4 bases and J lost 0, with 20 bases in between. Germline CDR1 SGHDT, CDR2 YYEEEE. CDR3 coding DNA: TGTGCCAGCAGCCTACTTCGATCAGTCTCTAGCTCCTATAATTCACCCCTCCACTTT. This encodes CASSLLRSVSSSYNSPLHF.

This clone was seen a few times. The chain combines TRBV6-1 with TRBJ2-2; D is possibly TRBD2 (5 bases). V was trimmed by 7 bases and J by 2 bases, leaving 11 bases between them. The germline gives CDR1 MNHNS, CDR2 SASEGT. The CDR3 covers 14 residues. The CDR3 loop is CASTPGSNTGELFF. The CDR3 nucleotides are TGTGCCAGCACCCCGGGAAGCAACACCGGGGAGCTGTTTTTT.

This clone showed up just once. J is TRBJ2-1 and V is TRBV2, with a weak D call TRBD2 (6 bases). This CDR3 has 17 amino acids. V dropped 1 base and J dropped 7 bases, with 20 bases sitting between them. Germline V gene lookup returns CDR1 SNHLY and CDR2 FYNNEI. In DNA form, the CDR3 reads TGTGCCAGCAGTGAAGGAACTAGCCCCAGGAGGCCAAATGAGCAGTTCTTC. It yields the protein CASSEGTSPRRPNEQFF.

The gene calls are TRBV7-8 and TRBJ1-1; D not resolved. V lost 3 bases to trimming and J lost 1 base, with 12 bases between them. Germline-derived CDR1 and CDR2 are SGHVS and FQNEAQ. This CDR3 has 15 residues. In DNA, the CDR3 is TGTGCCAGCAGCTTGGCGGGCTTCGGGAACACTGAAGCTTTCTTT. Encoded protein: CASSLAGFGNTEAFF.

About this clone itself: Other nucleotide sequences in the sample specify the same CDR3. The V and J genes are TRBV29-1 and TRBJ1-1, with TRBD1 matching 10 bases. Germline CDR1 is SQVTM and CDR2 is ANQGSEA. There are 13 residues in the CDR3. V trimming: 4 bases; J trimming: 4 bases; junction bases outside the gene matches: 3. CDR3 nucleotides: TGCAGCGTTGCGACAGGGGGCGGCACTGAAGCTTTCTTT. Translation gives CSVATGGGTEAFF.

The chain has TRBV7-2 and TRBJ2-7, with 12 bases identical to TRBD2. In germline, CDR1 is SGHTA, CDR2 FQGNSA. With 8 bases clipped from V and 6 bases from J, the junction kept 11 bases outside the gene matches. This CDR3 region has 15 residues. The CDR3 protein is CASSFRGLAGAEQYF. The CDR3 nucleotides are TGTGCCAGCTCATTCCGGGGACTAGCGGGCGCCGAGCAGTACTTC. Full variable domain (outside the CDR3, taken from reference TRBV7-2 and TRBJ2-7): GAGVSQSPSNKVTEKGKDVELRCDPISGHTALYWYRQSLGQGLEFLIYFQGNSAPDKSGLPSDRFSAERTGGSVSTLTIQRTQQEDSAVYLCASSFRGLAGAEQYFGPGTRLTVT.

The gene calls are TRBV7-8 and TRBJ2-7; D is unclear. The CDR3 covers 14 residues. Germline V gives CDR1 SGHVS, CDR2 FQNEAQ. V lost 1 base and J lost 1, with 8 bases in between. CDR3 coding DNA: TGTGCCAGCAGCTTAGGGCCTTGGTCCTACGAGCAGTACTTC. It codes for CASSLGPWSYEQYF.

The chain joins TRBV28 to TRBJ2-3; TRBD2 agrees at 12 bases. Germline CDR1 MDHEN, CDR2 SYDVKM. Germline trimming cut 5 bases from V and 11 bases from J; bases unmatched to any gene: 11. CDR3 size: 15 residues. The CDR3 protein is CASSLGLAGGPQQYF. The CDR3 DNA reads TGTGCCAGCAGTCTGGGCCTAGCGGGAGGGCCTCAGCAGTATTTT.

V is TRBV5-5 and J is TRBJ2-2, with 10 bases aligning to TRBD2. This CDR3 contains 18 residues. V gave up 1 base and J gave up 1 base; unmatched junction bases: 7. Germline V gene lookup returns CDR1 SGHKS and CDR2 YYEKEE (reference sequence). DNA for the CDR3: TGTGCCAGCAGCTTGCTATACAGCGGGAGGGTGAACACCGGGGAGCTGTTTTTT. Its translation: CASSLLYSGRVNTGELFF.

The rearrangement links TRBV11-1 to TRBJ2-3; 7 bases are shared with TRBD1. CDR1 and CDR2 (germline): SGHAT, FQDESV (reference sequence). V was clipped by 7 bases and J by 0 bases; unmatched bases: 10. This CDR3 has 16 amino acids. The DNA for the CDR3 is TGTGCCAGCAACCCGCGACAGGGAATAAGCACAGATACGCAGTATTTT. Its translation: CASNPRQGISTDTQYF.

This sequence joins TRBV7-3 and TRBJ2-3, with D unresolved. The CDR3 is 15 residues long. Trimming stripped 2 bases from V and 1 base from J, with 10 bases between. Germline CDR1 SGHTA, CDR2 FQGTGA. The CDR3 region is CASSLYGGRTDTQYF. DNA of the CDR3: TGTGCCAGCAGCTTATACGGTGGGCGCACAGATACGCAGTATTTT.

The chain carries TRBV18 and TRBJ1-5; D gene uncertain. The CDR3 has 14 amino acids. Germline-derived CDR1 and CDR2 are KGHSH and LQKENI. V was pared by 5 bases and J by 5 bases, with 13 bases between. The CDR3: CASSSPNSHQPQHF. CDR3 in DNA: TGTGCCAGCTCATCTCCTAACAGTCATCAGCCCCAGCATTTT.

This rearrangement joins TRBV5-1 to TRBJ2-5, with TRBD1 matching 8 bases. The CDR3 extends over 14 amino acids. Germline loops: CDR1 SGHRS, CDR2 YFSETQ. Trimming at V came to 3 bases and at J to 1 base, leaving 2 bases not matched to a gene. The CDR3 region is CASSWTGIQETQYF. In DNA, the CDR3 is TGCGCCAGCAGCTGGACAGGGATCCAAGAGACCCAGTACTTC.

The genes are TRBV5-4 and TRBJ2-7; 9 bases line up with TRBD1. Per germline, CDR1 SGHNT and CDR2 YYREEE (reference sequence). After removal of 0 bases from V and 3 bases from J, the junction contained 7 bases not matched to a gene. The CDR3 extends over 16 amino acids. CDR3 sequence: CASSLGDRGVRYEQYF. CDR3 nucleotide sequence: TGTGCCAGCAGCTTGGGAGACAGGGGGGTCCGCTACGAGCAGTACTTC.